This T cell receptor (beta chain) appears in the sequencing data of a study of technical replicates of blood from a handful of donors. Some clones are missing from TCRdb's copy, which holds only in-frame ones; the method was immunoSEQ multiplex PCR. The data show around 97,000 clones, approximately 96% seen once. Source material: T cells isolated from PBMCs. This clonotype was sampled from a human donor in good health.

The CDR3 DNA follows: TGTGCCAGTAGGTCGCTAGCGGAGCTGTCTGGCACAGATACGCAGTATTTT. Its protein is CASRSLAELSGTDTQYF. The rearrangement uses TRBV19 and TRBJ2-3; 7 bases map to TRBD2. Trimming cost V 6 bases and J 1 base; bases outside gene matches: 13. The CDR3 is 17 residues long. Germline CDR1 LNHDA, CDR2 SQIVND (reference sequence). The variable domain in full, with the rest retrieved from reference TRBV19 and TRBJ2-3, is DGGITQSPKYLFRKEGQNVTLSCEQNLNHDAMYWYRQDPGQGLRLIYYSQIVNDFQKGDIAEGYSVSREKKESFPLTVTSAQKNPTAFYLCASRSLAELSGTDTQYFGPGTRLTVL.